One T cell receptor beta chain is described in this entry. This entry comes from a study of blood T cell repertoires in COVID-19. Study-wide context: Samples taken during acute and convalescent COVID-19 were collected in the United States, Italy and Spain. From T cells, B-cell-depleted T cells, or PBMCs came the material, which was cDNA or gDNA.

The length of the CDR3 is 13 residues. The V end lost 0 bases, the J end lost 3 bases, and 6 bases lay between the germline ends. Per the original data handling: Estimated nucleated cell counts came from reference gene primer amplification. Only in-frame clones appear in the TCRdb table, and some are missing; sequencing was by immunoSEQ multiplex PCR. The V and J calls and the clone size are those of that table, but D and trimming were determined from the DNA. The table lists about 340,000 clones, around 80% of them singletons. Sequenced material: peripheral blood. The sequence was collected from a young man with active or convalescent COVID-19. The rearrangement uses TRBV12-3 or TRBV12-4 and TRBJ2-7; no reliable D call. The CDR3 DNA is TGTGCCAGCAGTTTAGCCACAGTCTACGAGCAGTACTTC. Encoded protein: CASSLATVYEQYF.